This T cell receptor (beta chain) is from a study of blood T cell repertoires in COVID-19. Across the study: Donors in the United States, Italy and Spain gave samples during acute or convalescent COVID-19.

Only in-frame clones appear in the TCRdb table, and some are missing; sequencing was by immunoSEQ multiplex PCR. This table holds approximately 160,000 clones, approximately 88% found once. The V gene lost 4 bases and the J gene lost 2 bases, with 12 bases spanning the gap. In germline, CDR1 is LGHNA, CDR2 YNFKEQ. There are 15 residues in the CDR3. This receptor was identified in a woman aged 60 to 75 with acute or convalescent COVID-19. V gene TRBV4-2 combines with J gene TRBJ1-5; perhaps TRBD1 as D (5 bases). The sequenced sample consisted of peripheral blood. The CDR3: CASSPTGIGNQPQHF. The CDR3 nucleotides read TGTGCCAGCAGCCCTACAGGAATTGGCAATCAGCCCCAGCATTTT.